This T cell receptor beta chain was captured in a study of spatial heterogeneity in lung cancer. Specified time point: sample taken at primary tumor resection. The sequenced material consisted of unsorted whole RNA from tumor, nontumor lung or frozen PBMC. This clonotype came up many times. The CDR3 is made up of 15 amino acids. Trimming shortened V by 1 base and J by 2 bases, and 12 bases separated the two germline ends. CDR1 and CDR2 from the germline V gene are SGHTA and FQGNSA. TCRdb redid the calling of the 5' RACE reads with MiXCR, one entry per CDR3 protein. The sample records around 63,000 distinct CDR3 sequences, roughly 8% being singletons.

V gene TRBV7-2 combines with J gene TRBJ2-7; D is undetermined. Sequences were derived from PBMCs, sampled at surgery. This TCR came from a female donor with early-stage non-small cell lung cancer. The CDR3 here is CASSLDPQTAYEQYF. In nucleotides, the CDR3 is TGTGCCAGCAGCTTAGACCCGCAGACTGCCTACGAGCAGTACTTC.